The 16 T cell receptor beta chains below come from one sample, sequenced in a study of response to subunit inactivated influenza vaccine. TCRdb passed the RT-PCR reads through MiXCR, listing each CDR3 protein once. Of over 650,000 distinct CDR3 sequences detected, about 18% appear once; the ten largest clones hold approximately 11%. This specimen was PBMCs from blood, taken roughly 5 days after vaccination. The receptors were gathered from a man in his forties or fifties who received an inactivated influenza vaccine.

This clonotype was observed a few times. This sequence joins TRBV5-1 and TRBJ2-3; TRBD2 matches 12 bases. After removal of 2 bases from V and 7 bases from J, the junction contained 14 bases not matched to a gene. Germline CDR1 reads SGHRS; CDR2 reads YFSETQ. The CDR3 has 18 amino acids. CDR3 sequence reads: CASSFRELAGGERHTQYF. Here the CDR3 DNA reads TGCGCCAGCAGCTTCCGAGAACTAGCGGGGGGCGAAAGACATACGCAGTATTTT.

J is TRBJ2-1 and V is TRBV15; D is possibly TRBD2 (6 bases). Trimming shortened V by 5 bases and J by 4 bases, and 18 bases separated the two germline ends. Germline loops: CDR1 LNHNV, CDR2 YYDKDF (reference sequence). The CDR3 extends over 16 amino acids. The CDR3 reads CATSARGSGVYNEQFF. CDR3 nucleotides: TGTGCCACCAGCGCAAGGGGCTCGGGGGTTTACAATGAGCAGTTCTTC.

The rearrangement links TRBV5-5 to TRBJ1-1; a weak D match, TRBD1 (5 bases). This CDR3 spans 15 amino acids. Per the germline V gene, CDR1 is SGHKS and CDR2 is YYEKEE (reference sequence). Trimming shortened V by 2 bases and J by 7 bases, and 18 bases separated the two germline ends. The CDR3 spells CASSFRTRLGDEAFF. CDR3 nucleotides: TGTGCCAGCAGCTTTCGGACACGGCTGGGCGATGAAGCTTTCTTT.

This clonotype occurred a few times. V is TRBV9 and J is TRBJ2-3; D gene ambiguous. Germline lookup yields CDR1 SGDLS and CDR2 YYNGEE. The CDR3 has 13 amino acids. V gave up 7 bases and J gave up 5 bases, with 14 bases separating them. CDR3 amino acids: CASEKGVGDTQYF. The CDR3 DNA follows: TGTGCCAGCGAGAAAGGAGTAGGAGATACGCAGTATTTT.

The gene calls are TRBV2 and TRBJ1-1; D is undetermined. V was pared by 10 bases and J by 8 bases, with 17 bases between. The CDR3 runs to 12 residues. Germline CDR1 is SNHLY and CDR2 is FYNNEI. The CDR3 sequence is CANPQVSLEAFF. The CDR3 DNA reads as TGTGCCAACCCCCAGGTGTCGTTGGAAGCTTTCTTT.

This clonotype was seen just once. V usage is TRBV3-1 and J usage is TRBJ2-3; tentative D call: TRBD2 (5 bases). Per germline, CDR1 LGHDT and CDR2 YNNKEL (reference sequence). V lost 4 bases and J lost 5, with 19 bases in between. The CDR3 extends over 16 amino acids. CDR3: CASSRALTSTVDTQYF. CDR3 in DNA: TGTGCCAGCAGCCGAGCGCTCACTAGTACCGTAGATACGCAGTATTTT.

This clonotype turned up a few times. The chain carries TRBV12-3 or TRBV12-4 and TRBJ1-1, with a weak D call TRBD1 (6 bases). With 0 bases removed from V and 8 bases from J, the gap between germline ends came to 13 bases. This CDR3 has 14 residues. As DNA, the CDR3 is TGTGCCAGCAGTTTAGCGCTTTCGGGGGCGGAAGCTTTCTTT. Translated, it gives CASSLALSGAEAFF.

The chain links TRBV11-1 to TRBJ1-1; D gene uncertain. Trimming shortened V by 0 bases and J by 1 base, and 18 bases separated the two germline ends. The germline gives CDR1 SGHAT, CDR2 FQDESV (reference sequence). This CDR3 is 18 amino acids long. CDR3 nucleotide sequence: TGTGCCAGCAGCTTAGCGTCTGGCGGGCTGGGGAGGAACACTGAAGCTTTCTTT. Translation: CASSLASGGLGRNTEAFF.

The rearrangement joins TRBV7-9 to TRBJ1-2; TRBD1 is a possible D gene (5 bases). This CDR3 has 16 amino acids. Trimming took 1 base from V and 4 from J, leaving 16 bases between them. In germline, CDR1 is SEHNR, CDR2 FQNEAQ (reference sequence). The CDR3 sequence: CASSLEVRAPRYGYTF. The CDR3 DNA follows: TGTGCCAGCAGCTTAGAAGTCAGGGCCCCCCGCTATGGCTACACCTTC.

This chain joins TRBV10-3 and TRBJ2-1, with TRBD2 matching over 7 bases. Germline loops: CDR1 ENHRY, CDR2 SYGVKD. This CDR3 is built from 20 residues. V lost 6 bases, J lost 0 bases, and 20 bases stayed unmatched. The CDR3 region is CAISHRWGGTGGNSYNEQFF. The CDR3 coding sequence is TGTGCCATCAGCCACCGGTGGGGAGGCACGGGGGGAAACTCCTACAATGAGCAGTTCTTC.

This clonotype was counted many times. The V call is TRBV7-2, the J call TRBJ2-3, with no clear D. The V end lost 3 bases, the J end lost 4 bases, and 8 bases lay between the germline ends. CDR1 SGHTA and CDR2 FQGNSA come from the germline V gene. CDR3 length: 13 amino acids. CDR3 region: CASSFPGADTQYF. CDR3 DNA sequence: TGTGCCAGCAGCTTCCCGGGCGCAGATACGCAGTATTTT.

This clonotype has only a few counts. The rearrangement joins TRBV5-1 to TRBJ2-3; 8 bases map to TRBD2. The V and J ends lost 1 base and 2 bases, in that order; junction bases with no gene match: 9. There are 17 residues in the CDR3. Per germline, CDR1 SGHRS and CDR2 YFSETQ. CDR3 sequence: CASSLRPAGELTDTQYF. Written as DNA, the CDR3 is TGCGCCAGCAGCTTGCGGCCAGCGGGGGAACTCACAGATACGCAGTATTTT.

This rearrangement joins TRBV5-1 to TRBJ2-1, with 9 bases lining up with TRBD2. V trimming: 2 bases; J trimming: 4 bases; junction bases outside the gene matches: 10. This CDR3 has 17 amino acids. From germline, CDR1 is SGHRS and CDR2 YFSETQ. The CDR3 coding sequence is TGCGCCAGCAGCTTCAGGGGTAGCGGGAGAGGGTACAATGAGCAGTTCTTC. Its translation is CASSFRGSGRGYNEQFF.

The genes are TRBV2 and TRBJ2-7, with D possibly TRBD2 on 6 matching bases. Trimming removed 5 bases at V and 7 bases at J, with 15 bases between. The germline CDR1 and CDR2 sequences are SNHLY and FYNNEI. The CDR3 length is 13 residues. The CDR3 bases are TGTGCCAGCAGTACCCTAGCTGCGGGGGAGCAGTACTTC. The encoded protein is CASSTLAAGEQYF.

This clonotype was counted at least ten times. The chain combines TRBV5-6 with TRBJ2-7; TRBD1 might be the D (6 bases). Deletions cut 4 bases from V and 9 bases from J, with 11 bases between. CDR1 is SGHDT and CDR2 is YYEEEE in the germline V gene. The CDR3 is 11 amino acids. The CDR3 is CASSVEGGQYF. The CDR3 DNA is TGTGCCAGCAGCGTGGAAGGGGGGCAGTACTTC.

There are a few counts of this clonotype. This chain links TRBV4-3 with TRBJ1-5; D is ambiguous. The CDR3 has 17 amino acids. V lost 0 bases to trimming and J lost 4 bases, with 16 bases between them. Germline V CDR1 and CDR2: LGHNA, YSLEER. The CDR3 bases are TGCGCCAGCAGCCAAGATTTTTCGGGCTCGGGAAATCAGCCCCAGCATTTT. The encoded protein is CASSQDFSGSGNQPQHF.